Detailed here is one T cell receptor (beta chain). Trimming removed 8 bases at V and 1 base at J, with 11 bases between. The CDR3 runs 13 residues. Germline values: CDR1 SNHLY, CDR2 FYNNEI. This entry is derived from a study of blood T cells in healthy people across ages. Through a sample-barcoded 5' primer and a J-beta primer mix, a second PCR was run for about 7 to 12 cycles. TCRdb ran MiXCR on the 5' RACE reads and lists one entry per CDR3 protein. The sample lists 1.2 million to 1.5 million distinct CDR3 sequences, approximately 40% occurring once. Specimen: blood. The rearrangement joins TRBV2 to TRBJ1-1; D not certain. The receptor was isolated from a young woman in good health. CDR3 amino acids: CASQVAPNTEAFF. The CDR3 DNA sequence: TGTGCCAGCCAGGTGGCCCCGAACACTGAAGCTTTCTTT.